This T cell receptor (beta chain) was sequenced in a study of T cells in Graves' hyperthyroidism and ophthalmopathy. RNA transcripts gave rise to amplified TCR beta CDR3 regions. TCR CDR3 underwent first-round RT-PCR with the HTBI primer set. TCRdb fed the multiplex PCR reads into MiXCR, producing one record per CDR3 protein. This table holds fewer than 850,000 distinct CDR3 sequences, around a sixth found once. This CDR3 comprises 15 residues. Germline CDR1 is SEHNR and CDR2 is FQNEAQ (reference sequence). With regard to this clonotype: One junction end does not reproduce the germline sequence, and a read error may be involved.

This TCR was sampled from a middle-aged man with Graves' hyperthyroidism. This chain joins TRBV7-9 and TRBJ1-1, with 7 bases that match TRBD1. Input material: blood. This chain's CDR3 is CASNLETGMNTEAFF. For the CDR3, the DNA is TGTGCCAGCAACTTAGAGACAGGGATGAACACTGAAGCTTTCTTT.